These 15 T cell receptor beta chains originate from one sample sequenced in a study of T cell responses to AZD1222 COVID-19 vaccine. This table comes from immunoSEQ multiplex PCR, and its TCRdb copy is limited to in-frame clones, with some not included. The sample shows around 130,000 clones, approximately 88% of them seen only once. The sample here was peripheral blood, taken 28 days after the second AZD1222 dose. The receptor source for this set is an adult who received the AZD1222 COVID-19 vaccine.

This chain connects TRBV29-1 to TRBJ1-3; D gene uncertain. Germline values: CDR1 SQVTM, CDR2 ANQGSEA. The CDR3 is 16 amino acids. The V end was cut by 3 bases, the J end by 0 bases, with 15 bases between. CDR3 DNA: TGCAGCGTTGAGTCCAACAGACTTTCCTCTGGAAACACCATATATTTT. Its protein product is CSVESNRLSSGNTIYF.

This clone has only a few counts. J is TRBJ1-1 and V is TRBV5-1; 8 nucleotides align to TRBD1. CDR1 and CDR2 (germline): SGHRS, YFSETQ. The CDR3 extends over 16 amino acids. Trimming cost V 4 bases and J 1 base; bases outside gene matches: 9. The CDR3 loop reads CASSNRGYGANTEAFF. In nucleotides, the CDR3 is TGCGCCAGCAGCAACAGGGGGTACGGAGCGAACACTGAAGCTTTCTTT.

The V and J genes are TRBV28 and TRBJ1-4; 9 bases are shared with TRBD1. The CDR3 has 14 residues. The V segment lost 5 bases and the J segment 4 bases; nucleotides outside the gene matches: 2. Germline values: CDR1 MDHEN, CDR2 SYDVKM. CDR3 protein: CASSRTGVNEKLFF. CDR3 sequence (DNA): TGTGCCAGCAGTCGGACAGGGGTTAATGAAAAACTGTTTTTT.

The chain joins TRBV19 to TRBJ2-1; 10 bases map to TRBD1. With V trimmed by 10 bases and J by 6 bases, 6 bases remained unmatched. The CDR3 extends over 13 amino acids. Germline V gene data show CDR1 as LNHDA and CDR2 as SQIVND (reference sequence). CDR3 loop: CATSGQGFNEQFF. Written as DNA, the CDR3 is TGTGCCACCTCGGGACAGGGGTTCAATGAGCAGTTCTTC.

The chain couples TRBV7-9 to TRBJ2-6, with no clear D. CDR1 is SEHNR, CDR2 FQNEAQ, per germline (reference sequence). Trimming took 2 bases from V and 0 from J, leaving 5 bases between them. This CDR3 spans 15 amino acids. This chain's CDR3 is CASSLRSSGANVLTF. CDR3 sequence (DNA): TGTGCCAGCAGCTTACGGAGCTCTGGGGCCAACGTCCTGACTTTC. The full variable domain, rest sourced from reference TRBV7-9 and TRBJ2-6, is DTGVSQNPRHKITKRGQNVTFRCDPISEHNRLYWYRQTLGQGPEFLTYFQNEAQLEKSRLLSDRFSAERPKGSFSTLEIQRTEQGDSAMYLCASSLRSSGANVLTFGAGSRLTVL.

The chain couples TRBV6-5 to TRBJ1-2; D possibly corresponds to TRBD1 (6 bases). V was clipped by 6 bases and J by 1 base, with 15 bases between them. Germline values: CDR1 MNHEY, CDR2 SVGAGI. The CDR3 spans 15 residues. The CDR3 coding sequence is TGTGCCAGCAGAAGGACAGAGACCCATAACTATGGCTACACCTTC. Translating it yields CASRRTETHNYGYTF.

This chain joins TRBV10-3 and TRBJ2-1, with D uncertain. Germline values: CDR1 ENHRY, CDR2 SYGVKD. This CDR3 contains 15 residues. Deletions cut 0 bases from V and 1 base from J, with 7 bases between. The CDR3 spells CAISESRRSYNEQFF. CDR3 in DNA: TGTGCCATCAGTGAGTCAAGGCGATCCTACAATGAGCAGTTCTTC.

The V and J genes are TRBV6-5 and TRBJ1-4, with 9 bases aligning to TRBD1. There are 14 residues in the CDR3. V was clipped by 6 bases and J by 5 bases; unmatched bases: 4. Germline CDR1 is MNHEY and CDR2 is SVGAGI. CDR3 amino acids: CASRRQGGNEKLFF. As DNA, the CDR3 is TGTGCCAGCAGACGACAGGGGGGAAATGAAAAACTGTTTTTT.

The chain links TRBV6-4 to TRBJ1-3; TRBD1 matches 8 bases. V shed 5 bases and J 1 base; nucleotides not matched to a gene: 1. Germline assignment: CDR1 MRHNA and CDR2 SNTAGT. The CDR3 covers 14 residues. The chain's CDR3 is CASSTGGSGNTIYF. As DNA, the CDR3 is TGTGCCAGCAGTACAGGGGGTTCTGGAAACACCATATATTTT.

V is TRBV3-1 (or the pseudogene TRBV3-2) and J is TRBJ1-3, with D unclear. This CDR3 has 14 residues. With 2 bases removed from V and 0 bases from J, the gap between germline ends came to 5 bases. The germline V gene encodes CDR1 LGHDT and CDR2 YNNKEL (reference sequence). Here the CDR3 reads CASSQRFSGNTIYF. For the CDR3, the DNA is TGTGCCAGCAGCCAAAGGTTCTCTGGAAACACCATATATTTT.

The CDR3 nucleotides read TGTGCCAGCAGATATCGATCGGGCCAAGGCGGCGAAGAGCAGTATTTT. Translating gives CASRYRSGQGGEEQYF. The rearrangement links TRBV2 to TRBJ2-3; D gene unclear. Germline CDR1 is SNHLY and CDR2 is FYNNEI. This CDR3 spans 16 amino acids. V was trimmed by 6 bases and J by 11 bases, leaving 27 bases between them.

The CDR3: CASSQTGTSDYEQYF. For the CDR3, the DNA is TGCGCCAGCAGCCAAACCGGGACTAGCGACTACGAGCAGTACTTC. The chain combines TRBV4-1 with TRBJ2-7, with 10 bases that match TRBD2. Unmatched junction bases numbered 4, after V lost 2 bases and J lost 3 bases. CDR1 and CDR2 from the germline V gene are MGHRA and YSYEKL. The CDR3 extends over 15 amino acids.

The chain uses TRBV12-3 or TRBV12-4 and TRBJ1-4, with 7 bases matching TRBD1. V lost 5 bases, J lost 8 bases, and 5 bases stayed unmatched. The CDR3 runs 13 residues. CDR3 residues: CASSPRRGEKLFF. The CDR3 nucleotides are TGTGCCAGCAGTCCCCGCAGGGGGGAAAAACTGTTTTTT.

This chain uses TRBV6-4 with TRBJ1-1; possible D gene TRBD1, 5 bases. The ends were cut back, 2 bases at V and 1 base at J, with 11 bases in the middle. The CDR3 has 15 residues. Per germline, CDR1 MRHNA and CDR2 SNTAGT. CDR3 sequence (DNA): TGTGCCAGCAGTGACCCATTCGACAGGAACACTGAAGCTTTCTTT. Its translation: CASSDPFDRNTEAFF.

This chain uses TRBV2 with TRBJ2-5; TRBD2 aligns across 7 bases. This CDR3 contains 16 residues. CDR1 and CDR2 (germline): SNHLY, FYNNEI. With 0 bases clipped from V and 1 base from J, the junction kept 5 bases outside the gene matches. CDR3 nucleotide sequence: TGTGCCAGCAGTGAAGCGCCGGGGAGGGGCCAAGAGACCCAGTACTTC. Protein sequence: CASSEAPGRGQETQYF. Together with reference TRBV2 and TRBJ2-5, the CDR3 gives the full variable domain: EPEVTQTPSHQVTQMGQEVILRCVPISNHLYFYWYRQILGQKVEFLVSFYNNEISEKSEIFDDQFSVERPDGSNFTLKIRSTKLEDSAMYFCASSEAPGRGQETQYFGPGTRLLVL.